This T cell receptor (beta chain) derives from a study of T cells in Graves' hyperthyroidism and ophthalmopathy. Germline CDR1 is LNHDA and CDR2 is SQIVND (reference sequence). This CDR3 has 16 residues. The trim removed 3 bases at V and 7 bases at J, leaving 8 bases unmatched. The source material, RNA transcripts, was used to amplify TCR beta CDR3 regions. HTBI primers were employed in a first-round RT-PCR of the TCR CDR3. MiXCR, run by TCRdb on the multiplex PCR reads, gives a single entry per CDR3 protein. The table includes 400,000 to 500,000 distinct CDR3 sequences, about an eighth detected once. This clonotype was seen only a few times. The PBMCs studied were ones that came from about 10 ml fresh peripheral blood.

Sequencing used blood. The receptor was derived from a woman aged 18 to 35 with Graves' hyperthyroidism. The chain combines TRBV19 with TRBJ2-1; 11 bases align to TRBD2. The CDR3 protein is CASSIRASGRQNEQFF. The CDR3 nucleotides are TGTGCCAGTAGTATTAGGGCTAGCGGGAGGCAGAATGAGCAGTTCTTC.